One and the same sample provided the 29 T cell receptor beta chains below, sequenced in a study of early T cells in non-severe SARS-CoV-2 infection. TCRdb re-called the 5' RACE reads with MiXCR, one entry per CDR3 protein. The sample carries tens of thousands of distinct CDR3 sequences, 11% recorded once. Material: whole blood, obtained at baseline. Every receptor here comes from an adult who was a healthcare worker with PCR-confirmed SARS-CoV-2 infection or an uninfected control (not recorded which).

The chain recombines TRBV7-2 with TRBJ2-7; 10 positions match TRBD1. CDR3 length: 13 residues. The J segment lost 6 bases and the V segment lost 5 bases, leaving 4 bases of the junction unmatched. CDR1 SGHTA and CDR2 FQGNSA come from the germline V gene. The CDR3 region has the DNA TGTGCCAGCAGCAGGGGACAGGGGATCGAGCAGTACTTC. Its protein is CASSRGQGIEQYF.

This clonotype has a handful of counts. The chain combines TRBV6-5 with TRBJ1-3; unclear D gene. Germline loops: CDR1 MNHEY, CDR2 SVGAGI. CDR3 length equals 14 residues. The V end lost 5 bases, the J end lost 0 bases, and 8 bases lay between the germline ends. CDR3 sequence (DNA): TGTGCCAGCAGTCCGACCTCCTCTGGAAACACCATATATTTT. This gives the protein CASSPTSSGNTIYF.

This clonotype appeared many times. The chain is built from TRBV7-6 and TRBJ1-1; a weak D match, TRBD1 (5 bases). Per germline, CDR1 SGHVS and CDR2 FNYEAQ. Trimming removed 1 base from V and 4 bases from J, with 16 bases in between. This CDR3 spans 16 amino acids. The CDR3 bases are TGTGCCAGCAGCTTAGGGCCGGGGTATCAGGGCACTGAAGCTTTCTTT. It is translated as CASSLGPGYQGTEAFF.

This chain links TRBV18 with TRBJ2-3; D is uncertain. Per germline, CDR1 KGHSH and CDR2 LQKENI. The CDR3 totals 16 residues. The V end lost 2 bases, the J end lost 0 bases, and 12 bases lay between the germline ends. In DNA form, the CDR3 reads TGTGCCAGCTCACCAGAAAAAAAATTTAGCACAGATACGCAGTATTTT. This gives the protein CASSPEKKFSTDTQYF.

In DNA, the CDR3 is TGCGCCAGCAGCTACCGGACAGGGAACACTGAAGCTTTCTTT. It encodes CASSYRTGNTEAFF. The genes are TRBV4-3 and TRBJ1-1; 7 positions agree with TRBD1. V lost 5 bases, J lost 1 base, and 4 bases stayed unmatched. Germline V gene lookup returns CDR1 LGHNA and CDR2 YSLEER. The CDR3 extends over 14 amino acids.

DNA of the CDR3: TGTGCCAGCAGCCAACTAGCGGGGGGCAGTAACGAGCAGTACTTC. Its protein product is CASSQLAGGSNEQYF. The chain couples TRBV5-4 to TRBJ2-7; 12 nucleotides match TRBD2. This CDR3 has 15 residues. The V gene end was trimmed by 4 bases and the J gene end by 5 bases; junction bases not matched to a gene: 7. Germline loops: CDR1 SGHNT, CDR2 YYREEE (reference sequence).

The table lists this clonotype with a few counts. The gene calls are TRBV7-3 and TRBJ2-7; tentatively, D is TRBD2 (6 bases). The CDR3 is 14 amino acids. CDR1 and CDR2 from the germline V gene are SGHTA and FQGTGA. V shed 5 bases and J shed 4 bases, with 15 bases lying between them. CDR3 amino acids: CASSPTGGSYEQYF. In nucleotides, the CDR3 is TGTGCCAGCAGCCCCACTGGGGGGTCGTACGAGCAGTACTTC.

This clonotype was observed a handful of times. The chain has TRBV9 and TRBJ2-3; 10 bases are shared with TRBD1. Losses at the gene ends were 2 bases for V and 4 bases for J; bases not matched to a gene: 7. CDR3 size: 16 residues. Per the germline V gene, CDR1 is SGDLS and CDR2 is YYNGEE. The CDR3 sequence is CASSVPGTGVADTQYF. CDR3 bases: TGTGCCAGCAGCGTCCCCGGGACAGGGGTGGCAGATACGCAGTATTTT.

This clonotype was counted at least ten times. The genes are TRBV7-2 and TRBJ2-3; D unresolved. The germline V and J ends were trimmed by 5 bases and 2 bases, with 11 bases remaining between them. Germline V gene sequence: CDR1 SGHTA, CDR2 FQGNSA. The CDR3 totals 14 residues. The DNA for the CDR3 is TGTGCCAGCAGCCTCGGGTTAAACACAGATACGCAGTATTTT. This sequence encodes CASSLGLNTDTQYF.

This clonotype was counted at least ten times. This CDR3 is CASSVFRGKDQPQHF. The CDR3, as DNA: TGTGCCAGCAGCGTGTTCAGGGGTAAGGATCAGCCCCAGCATTTT. The chain has TRBV7-2 and TRBJ1-5; D is possibly TRBD1 (6 bases). Trimming shortened V by 5 bases and J by 5 bases, and 16 bases separated the two germline ends. The CDR3 length is 15 residues. Germline CDR1 and CDR2: SGHTA and FQGNSA.

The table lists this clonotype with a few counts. CDR3 residues: CASGRGRRETQYF. CDR3 DNA sequence: TGTGCCAGCGGGAGAGGGAGGCGAGAGACCCAGTACTTC. The gene calls are TRBV11-3 and TRBJ2-5; D is possibly TRBD2 (6 bases). This CDR3 is built from 13 residues. In germline, CDR1 is SGHNT, CDR2 YENEEA. Between the trimmed V and J ends, which lost 8 bases and 4 bases, there was a span of 14 bases.

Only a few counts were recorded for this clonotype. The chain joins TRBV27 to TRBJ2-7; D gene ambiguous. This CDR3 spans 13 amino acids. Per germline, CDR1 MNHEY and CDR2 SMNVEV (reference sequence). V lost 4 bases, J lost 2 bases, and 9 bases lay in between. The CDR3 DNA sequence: TGTGCCAGCAGTTCGGCACCCCCCTACGAGCAGTACTTC. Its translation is CASSSAPPYEQYF.

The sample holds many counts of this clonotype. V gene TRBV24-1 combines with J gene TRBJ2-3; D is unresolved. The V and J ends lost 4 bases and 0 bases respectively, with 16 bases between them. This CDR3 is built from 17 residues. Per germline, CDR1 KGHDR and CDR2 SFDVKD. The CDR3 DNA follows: TGTGCCACCAGTGACCCGGACCCAAAATCTAGCACAGATACGCAGTATTTT. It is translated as CATSDPDPKSSTDTQYF.

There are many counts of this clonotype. The CDR3 spells CASKKQENTEAFF. In DNA, the CDR3 is TGTGCCAGCAAAAAACAGGAGAACACTGAAGCTTTCTTT. The V gene is TRBV12-3 or TRBV12-4, the J gene TRBJ1-1; a weak D match, TRBD1 (5 bases). V dropped 7 bases and J dropped 1 base, with 10 bases sitting between them. CDR3 size: 13 residues.

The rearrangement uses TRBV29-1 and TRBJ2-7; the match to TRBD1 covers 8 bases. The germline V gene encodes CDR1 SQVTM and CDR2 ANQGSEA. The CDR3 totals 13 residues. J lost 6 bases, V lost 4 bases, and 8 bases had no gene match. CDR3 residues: CSVAGQAPGEQYF. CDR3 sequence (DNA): TGCAGCGTTGCGGGACAGGCCCCGGGCGAGCAGTACTTC.

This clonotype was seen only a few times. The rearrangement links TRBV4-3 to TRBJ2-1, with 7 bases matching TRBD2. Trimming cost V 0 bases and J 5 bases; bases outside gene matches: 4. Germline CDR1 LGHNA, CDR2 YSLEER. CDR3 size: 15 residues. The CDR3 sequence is CASSQDKLANNEQFF. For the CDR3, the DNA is TGCGCCAGCAGCCAAGATAAACTAGCGAACAATGAGCAGTTCTTC.

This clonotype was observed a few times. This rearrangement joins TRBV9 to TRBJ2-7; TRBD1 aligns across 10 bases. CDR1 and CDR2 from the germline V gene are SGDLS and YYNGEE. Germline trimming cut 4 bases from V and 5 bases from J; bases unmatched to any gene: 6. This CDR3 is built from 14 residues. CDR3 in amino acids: CASSHSGTGDEQYF. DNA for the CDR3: TGTGCCAGCAGCCATTCGGGGACAGGGGACGAGCAGTACTTC.

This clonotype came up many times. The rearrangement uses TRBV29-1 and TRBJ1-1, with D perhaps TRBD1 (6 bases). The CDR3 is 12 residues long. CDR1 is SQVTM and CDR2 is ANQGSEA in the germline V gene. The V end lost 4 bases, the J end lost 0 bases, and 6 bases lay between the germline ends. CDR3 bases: TGCAGCGTTGGGACAGTGAACACTGAAGCTTTCTTT. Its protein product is CSVGTVNTEAFF.

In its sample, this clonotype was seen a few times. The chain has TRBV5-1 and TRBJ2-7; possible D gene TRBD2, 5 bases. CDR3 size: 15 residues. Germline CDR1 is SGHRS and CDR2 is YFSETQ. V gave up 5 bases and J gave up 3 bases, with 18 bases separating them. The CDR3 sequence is CASSQPGKSDYEQYF. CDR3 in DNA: TGCGCCAGCAGTCAACCGGGAAAGTCGGACTACGAGCAGTACTTC.

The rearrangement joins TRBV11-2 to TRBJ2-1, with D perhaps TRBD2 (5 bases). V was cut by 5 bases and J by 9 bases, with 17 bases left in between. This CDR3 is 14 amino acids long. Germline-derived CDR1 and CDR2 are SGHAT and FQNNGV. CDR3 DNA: TGTGCCAGCAGCGCTGCTCTAGCTCTCGGTGAGCAGTTCTTC. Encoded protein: CASSAALALGEQFF.

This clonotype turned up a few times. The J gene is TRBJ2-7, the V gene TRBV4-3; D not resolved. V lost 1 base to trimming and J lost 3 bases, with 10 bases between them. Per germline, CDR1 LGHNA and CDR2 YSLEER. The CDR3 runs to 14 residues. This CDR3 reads CASSQVHGNYEQYF. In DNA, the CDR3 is TGCGCCAGCAGCCAAGTTCACGGCAACTACGAGCAGTACTTC.

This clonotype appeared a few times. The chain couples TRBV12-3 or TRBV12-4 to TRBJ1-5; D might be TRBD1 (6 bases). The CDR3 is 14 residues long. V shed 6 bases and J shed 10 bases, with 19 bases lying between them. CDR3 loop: CASRNRDIEGPQHF. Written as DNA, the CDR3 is TGTGCCAGCAGAAACCGGGACATCGAAGGTCCCCAGCATTTT.

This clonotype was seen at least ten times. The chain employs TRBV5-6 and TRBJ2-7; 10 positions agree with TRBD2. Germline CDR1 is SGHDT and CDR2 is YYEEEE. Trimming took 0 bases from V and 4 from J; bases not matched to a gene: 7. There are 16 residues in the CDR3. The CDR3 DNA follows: TGTGCCAGCAGCTTGGAGGCTAGCGGGAGACGGTACGAGCAGTACTTC. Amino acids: CASSLEASGRRYEQYF.

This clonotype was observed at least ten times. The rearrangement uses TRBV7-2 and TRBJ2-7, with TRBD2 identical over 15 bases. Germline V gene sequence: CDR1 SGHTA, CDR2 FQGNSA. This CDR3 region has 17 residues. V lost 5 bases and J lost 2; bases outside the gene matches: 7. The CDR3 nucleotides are TGTGCCAGCAGCCGCGGGACTAGCGGGAGGAAACCCTACGAGCAGTACTTC. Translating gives CASSRGTSGRKPYEQYF.

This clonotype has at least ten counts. In nucleotides, the CDR3 is TGTGCCAGCAGCTCAAACAGGGGGAGGAACTATGGCTACACCTTC. Its translation is CASSSNRGRNYGYTF. This rearrangement joins TRBV7-9 to TRBJ1-2; 8 bases fit TRBD1. Germline CDR1 is SEHNR and CDR2 is FQNEAQ (reference sequence). CDR3 length: 15 residues. V lost 4 bases and J lost 2; bases outside the gene matches: 6.

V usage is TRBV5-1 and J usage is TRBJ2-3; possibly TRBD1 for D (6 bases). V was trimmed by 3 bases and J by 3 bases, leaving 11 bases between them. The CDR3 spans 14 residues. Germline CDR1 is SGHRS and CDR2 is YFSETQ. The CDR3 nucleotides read TGCGCCAGCAGCTCAACAGGGTGGACAGATACGCAGTATTTT. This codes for CASSSTGWTDTQYF.

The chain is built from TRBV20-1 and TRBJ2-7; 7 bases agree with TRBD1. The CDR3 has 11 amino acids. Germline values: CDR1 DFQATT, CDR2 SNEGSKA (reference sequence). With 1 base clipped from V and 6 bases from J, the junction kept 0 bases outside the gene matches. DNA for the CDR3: TGCAGTGCTAGAGGGGACAGCGAGCAGTACTTC. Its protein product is CSARGDSEQYF.

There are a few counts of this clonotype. The DNA for the CDR3 is TGCAGCGTTTTTAGCGCCTACGAGCAGTACTTC. It is translated as CSVFSAYEQYF. The chain employs TRBV29-1 and TRBJ2-7, with TRBD2 as a possible D gene (5 bases). The CDR3 runs 11 residues. The germline CDR1 and CDR2 sequences are SQVTM and ANQGSEA. The germline V and J ends were trimmed by 5 bases and 2 bases, with 7 bases remaining between them.

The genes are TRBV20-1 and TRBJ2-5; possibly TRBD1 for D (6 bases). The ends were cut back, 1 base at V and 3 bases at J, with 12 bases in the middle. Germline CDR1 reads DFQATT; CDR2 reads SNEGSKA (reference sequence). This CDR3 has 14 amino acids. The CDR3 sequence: CSARVPQGKETQYF. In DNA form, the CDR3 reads TGCAGTGCTAGAGTTCCCCAGGGGAAAGAGACCCAGTACTTC.